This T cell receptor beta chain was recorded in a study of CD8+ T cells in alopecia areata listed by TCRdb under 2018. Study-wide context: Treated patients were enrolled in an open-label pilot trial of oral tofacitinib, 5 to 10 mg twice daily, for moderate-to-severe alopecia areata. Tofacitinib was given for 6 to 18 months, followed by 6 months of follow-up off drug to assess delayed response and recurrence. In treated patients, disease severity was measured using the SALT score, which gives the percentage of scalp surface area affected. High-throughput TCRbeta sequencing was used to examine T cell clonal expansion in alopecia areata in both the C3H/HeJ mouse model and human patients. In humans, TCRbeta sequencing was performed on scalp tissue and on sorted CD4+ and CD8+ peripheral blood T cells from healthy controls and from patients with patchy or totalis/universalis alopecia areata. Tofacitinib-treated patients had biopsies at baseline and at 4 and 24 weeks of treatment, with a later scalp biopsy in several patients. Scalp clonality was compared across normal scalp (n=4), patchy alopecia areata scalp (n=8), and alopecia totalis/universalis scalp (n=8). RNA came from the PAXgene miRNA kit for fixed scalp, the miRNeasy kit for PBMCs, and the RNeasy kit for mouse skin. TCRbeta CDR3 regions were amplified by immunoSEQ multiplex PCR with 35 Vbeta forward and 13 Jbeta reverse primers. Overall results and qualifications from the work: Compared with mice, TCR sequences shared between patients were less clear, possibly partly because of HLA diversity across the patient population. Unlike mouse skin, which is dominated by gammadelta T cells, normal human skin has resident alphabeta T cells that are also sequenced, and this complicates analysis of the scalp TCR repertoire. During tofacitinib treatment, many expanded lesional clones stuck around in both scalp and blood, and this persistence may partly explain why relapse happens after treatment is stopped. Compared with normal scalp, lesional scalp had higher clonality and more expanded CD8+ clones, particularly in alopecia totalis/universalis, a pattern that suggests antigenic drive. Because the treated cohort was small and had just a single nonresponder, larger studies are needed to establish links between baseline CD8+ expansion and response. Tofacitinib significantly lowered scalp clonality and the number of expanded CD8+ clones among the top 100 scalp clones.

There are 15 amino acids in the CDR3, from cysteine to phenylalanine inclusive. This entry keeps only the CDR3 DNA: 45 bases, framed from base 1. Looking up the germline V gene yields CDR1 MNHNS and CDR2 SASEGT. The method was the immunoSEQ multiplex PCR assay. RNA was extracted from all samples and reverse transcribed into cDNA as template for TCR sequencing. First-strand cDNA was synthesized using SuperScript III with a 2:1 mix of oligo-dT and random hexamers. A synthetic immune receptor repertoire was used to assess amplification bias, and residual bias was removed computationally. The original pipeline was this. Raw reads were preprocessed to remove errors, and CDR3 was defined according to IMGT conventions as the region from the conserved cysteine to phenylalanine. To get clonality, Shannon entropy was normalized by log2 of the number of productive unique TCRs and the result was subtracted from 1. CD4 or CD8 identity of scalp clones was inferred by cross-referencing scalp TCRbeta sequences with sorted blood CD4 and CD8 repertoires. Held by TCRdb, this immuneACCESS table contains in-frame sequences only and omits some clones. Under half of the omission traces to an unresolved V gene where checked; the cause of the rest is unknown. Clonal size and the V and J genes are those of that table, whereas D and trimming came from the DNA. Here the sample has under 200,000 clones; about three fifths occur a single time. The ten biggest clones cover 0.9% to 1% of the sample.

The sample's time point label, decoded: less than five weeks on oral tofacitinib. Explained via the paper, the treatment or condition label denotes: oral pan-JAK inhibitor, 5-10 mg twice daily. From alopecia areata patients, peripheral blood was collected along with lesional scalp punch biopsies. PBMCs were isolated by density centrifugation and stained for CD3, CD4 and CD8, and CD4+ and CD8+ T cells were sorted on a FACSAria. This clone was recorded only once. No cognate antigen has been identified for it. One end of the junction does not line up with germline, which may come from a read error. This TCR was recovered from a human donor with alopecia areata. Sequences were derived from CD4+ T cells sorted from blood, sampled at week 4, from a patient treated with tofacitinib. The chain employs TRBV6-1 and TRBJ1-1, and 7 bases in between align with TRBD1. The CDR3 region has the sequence CAISGRTGDRNEAFF. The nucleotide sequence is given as TGTGCCATCAGTGGACGTACAGGGGATCGGAATGAAGCTTTCTTT.